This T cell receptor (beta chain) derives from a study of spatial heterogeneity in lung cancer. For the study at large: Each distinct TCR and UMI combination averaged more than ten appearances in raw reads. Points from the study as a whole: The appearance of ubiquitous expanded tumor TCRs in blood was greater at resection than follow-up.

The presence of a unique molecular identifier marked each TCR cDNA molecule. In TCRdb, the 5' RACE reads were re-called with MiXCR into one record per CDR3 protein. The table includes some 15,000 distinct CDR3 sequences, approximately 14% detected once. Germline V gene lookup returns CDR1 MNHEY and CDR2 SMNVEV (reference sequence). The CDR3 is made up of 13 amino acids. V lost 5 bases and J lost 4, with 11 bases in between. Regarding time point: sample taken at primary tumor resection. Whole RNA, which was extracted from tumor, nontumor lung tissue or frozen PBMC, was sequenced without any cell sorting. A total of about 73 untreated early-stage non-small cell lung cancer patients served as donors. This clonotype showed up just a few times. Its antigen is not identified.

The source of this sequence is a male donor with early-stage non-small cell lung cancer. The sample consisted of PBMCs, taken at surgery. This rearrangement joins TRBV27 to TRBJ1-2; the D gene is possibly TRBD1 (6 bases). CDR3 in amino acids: CASSLQGTYGYTF. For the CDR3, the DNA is TGTGCCAGCAGTCTGCAGGGGACCTATGGCTACACCTTC.